This T cell receptor beta chain appears in the sequencing data of a study of T cell changes during pregnancy in multiple sclerosis. Libraries were prepared by immunoSEQ multiplex PCR; TCRdb keeps only in-frame clonotypes and omits some of them. The repertoire holds roughly 47,000 clones, with around 91% as singletons. V shed 0 bases, J shed 0 bases, and the junction held 5 bases outside the gene matches. From germline, CDR1 is SGHTA and CDR2 FQGTGA. There are 17 residues in the CDR3. The chain is built from TRBV7-3 and TRBJ1-1; 9 bases match TRBD1. The input for sequencing was CD8+ T cells from peripheral blood mononuclear cells, taken in the second trimester of pregnancy. The source is a female donor with multiple sclerosis, enrolled in a pregnancy study. The CDR3 coding sequence is TGTGCCAGCAGCTTAACGGGGACAGGGCTCGTGAACACTGAAGCTTTCTTT. Translating it yields CASSLTGTGLVNTEAFF.